This paragraph reports one T cell receptor (beta chain). This entry is derived from a study of blood T cell repertoires in COVID-19. Study information: Acute-phase and convalescent COVID-19 samples originated in the United States, Italy and Spain. The cDNA or gDNA used as material had been derived from T cells, B-cell-depleted T cells, or PBMCs.

Methods used by the authors: Counts of nucleated cells, estimated from reference gene primer amplification, were obtained. Assay: immunoSEQ multiplex PCR; the TCRdb copy retains only in-frame clones and omits some. That table furnishes V, J and clone size, whereas the DNA furnished D and trimming. The table shows under 200,000 clones, with 80% occurring only once. The V gene lost 4 bases and the J gene lost 8 bases, with 11 bases spanning the gap. Germline V lookup: CDR1 SGDLS, CDR2 YYNGEE. This CDR3 has 12 residues. This TCR was recovered from a man between 65 and 85 years old with active or convalescent COVID-19. The chain recombines TRBV9 with TRBJ2-3, with a possible D match to TRBD2 (5 bases). Material for sequencing was peripheral blood. The CDR3 spells CASSSFRGTQYF. CDR3 sequence (DNA): TGTGCCAGCAGCTCTTTCCGGGGTACGCAGTATTTT.